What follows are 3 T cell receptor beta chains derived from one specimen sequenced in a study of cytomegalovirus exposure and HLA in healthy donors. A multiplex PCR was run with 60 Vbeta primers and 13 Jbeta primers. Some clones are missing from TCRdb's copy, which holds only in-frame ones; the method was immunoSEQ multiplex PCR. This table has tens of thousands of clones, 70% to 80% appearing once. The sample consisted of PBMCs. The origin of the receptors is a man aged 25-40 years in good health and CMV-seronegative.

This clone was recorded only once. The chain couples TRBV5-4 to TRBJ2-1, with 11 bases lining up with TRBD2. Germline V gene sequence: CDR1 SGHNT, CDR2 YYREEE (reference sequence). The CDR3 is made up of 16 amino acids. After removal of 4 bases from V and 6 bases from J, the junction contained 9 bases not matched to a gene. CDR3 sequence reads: CASSTPTSGGPNEQFF. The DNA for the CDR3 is TGTGCCAGCAGCACACCCACTAGCGGGGGACCCAATGAGCAGTTCTTC.

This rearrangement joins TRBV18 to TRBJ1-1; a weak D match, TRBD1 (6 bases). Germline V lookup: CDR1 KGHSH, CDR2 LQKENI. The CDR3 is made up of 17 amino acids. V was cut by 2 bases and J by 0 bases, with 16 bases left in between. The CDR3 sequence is CASSPYTPGHMNTEAFF. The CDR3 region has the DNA TGTGCCAGCTCACCATACACCCCGGGACATATGAACACTGAAGCTTTCTTT. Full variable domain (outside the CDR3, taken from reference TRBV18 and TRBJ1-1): NAGVMQNPRHLVRRRGQEARLRCSPMKGHSHVYWYRQLPEEGLKFMVYLQKENIIDESGMPKERFSAEFPKEGPSILRIQQVVRGDSAAYFCASSPYTPGHMNTEAFFGQGTRLTVV.

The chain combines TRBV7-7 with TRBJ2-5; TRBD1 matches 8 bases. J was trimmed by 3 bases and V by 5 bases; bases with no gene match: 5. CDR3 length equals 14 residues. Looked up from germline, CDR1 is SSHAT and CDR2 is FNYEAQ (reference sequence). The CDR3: CASSQGTGKETQYF. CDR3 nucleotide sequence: TGTGCCAGCAGCCAGGGGACAGGAAAAGAGACCCAGTACTTC.